Only a few counts were recorded for the clone carrying this T cell receptor (beta chain). Its antigen is not known. The sample belongs to a study of molecular identifiers for immune sequencing clone quantification. Previously described methods and listed TCR primers were employed for the bulk TCR libraries. In TCRdb, the PCR reads were re-called with MiXCR into one record per CDR3 protein. The sample shows under 600,000 distinct CDR3 sequences, 20% to 25% of them seen only once. Regarding the study as a whole: It was shown that clones above 20 RNA copies held over 98% of effector molecules, but under 1% in naive cells.

The sample was naive CD8+ T cells from blood, with Jurkat cell RNA spiked in. Sample subset: FACS-sorted CD8+CD4-CCR7+CD45RA+ naive T cells. This clonotype was obtained from a human donor in good health. Some libraries in this study had Jurkat cell RNA spiked in.

The CDR3 reads CASSFEAGADTQYF. Written as DNA, the CDR3 is TGTGCCAGCAGCTTTGAGGCCGGGGCAGATACGCAGTATTTT. The chain joins TRBV13 to TRBJ2-3; D possibly corresponds to TRBD2 (5 bases). Per the germline V gene, CDR1 is PRHDT and CDR2 is FYEKMQ (reference sequence). Trimming removed 3 bases at V and 4 bases at J, with 11 bases between. The CDR3 consists of 14 residues.